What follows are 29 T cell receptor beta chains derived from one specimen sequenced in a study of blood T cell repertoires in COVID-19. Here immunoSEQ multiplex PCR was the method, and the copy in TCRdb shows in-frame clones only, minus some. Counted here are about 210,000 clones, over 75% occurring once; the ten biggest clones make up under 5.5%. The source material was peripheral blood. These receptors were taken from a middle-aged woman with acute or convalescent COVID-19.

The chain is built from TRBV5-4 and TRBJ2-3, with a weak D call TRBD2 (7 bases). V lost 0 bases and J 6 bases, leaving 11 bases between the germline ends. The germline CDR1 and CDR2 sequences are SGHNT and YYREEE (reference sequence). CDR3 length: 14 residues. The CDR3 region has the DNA TGTGCCAGCAGCTTGGTTGGGGGGGGCGATACGCAGTATTTT. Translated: CASSLVGGGDTQYF.

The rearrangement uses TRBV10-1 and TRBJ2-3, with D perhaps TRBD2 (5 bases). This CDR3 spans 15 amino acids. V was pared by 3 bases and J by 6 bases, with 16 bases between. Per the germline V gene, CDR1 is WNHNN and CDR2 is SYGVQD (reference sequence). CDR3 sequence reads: CASSEKALGMDTQYF. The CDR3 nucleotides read TGCGCCAGCAGTGAAAAGGCCCTCGGGATGGATACGCAGTATTTT.

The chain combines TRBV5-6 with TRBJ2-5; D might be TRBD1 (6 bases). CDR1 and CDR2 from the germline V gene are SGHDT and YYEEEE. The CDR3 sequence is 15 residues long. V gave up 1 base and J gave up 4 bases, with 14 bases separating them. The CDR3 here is CASSLYGDKGETQYF. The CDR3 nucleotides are TGTGCCAGCAGCTTGTACGGGGACAAGGGAGAGACCCAGTACTTC.

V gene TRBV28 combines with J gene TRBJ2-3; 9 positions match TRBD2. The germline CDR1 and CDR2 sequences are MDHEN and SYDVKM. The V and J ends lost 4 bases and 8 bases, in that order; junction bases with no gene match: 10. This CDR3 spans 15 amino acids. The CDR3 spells CASSWAGGQSGTQYF. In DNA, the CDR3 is TGTGCCAGCAGTTGGGCGGGGGGGCAGTCGGGTACGCAGTATTTT.

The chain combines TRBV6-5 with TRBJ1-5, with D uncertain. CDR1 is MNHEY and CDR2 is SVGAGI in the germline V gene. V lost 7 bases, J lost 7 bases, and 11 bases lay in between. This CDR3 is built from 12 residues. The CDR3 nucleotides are TGTGCCAGCAAACTTGATCTACAGCCCCAGCATTTT. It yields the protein CASKLDLQPQHF.

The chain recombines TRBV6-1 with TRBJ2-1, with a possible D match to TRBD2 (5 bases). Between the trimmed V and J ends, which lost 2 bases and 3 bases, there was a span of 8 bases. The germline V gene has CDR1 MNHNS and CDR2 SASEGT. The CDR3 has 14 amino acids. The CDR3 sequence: CASSERGNYNEQFF. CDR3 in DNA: TGTGCCAGCAGTGAACGGGGAAACTACAATGAGCAGTTCTTC.

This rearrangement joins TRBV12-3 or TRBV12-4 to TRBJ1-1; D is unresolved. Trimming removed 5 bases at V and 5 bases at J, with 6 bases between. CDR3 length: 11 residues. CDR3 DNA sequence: TGTGCCAGCAGTCTACCTACTGAAGCTTTCTTT. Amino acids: CASSLPTEAFF.

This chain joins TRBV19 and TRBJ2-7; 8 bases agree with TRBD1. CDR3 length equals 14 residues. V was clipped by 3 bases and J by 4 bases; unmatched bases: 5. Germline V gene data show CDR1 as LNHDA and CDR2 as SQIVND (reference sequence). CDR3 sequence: CASSMGTGGYEQYV. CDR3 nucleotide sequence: TGTGCCAGTAGTATGGGGACAGGAGGTTACGAGCAGTACGTC.

The CDR3 DNA sequence: TGTGCCAGCAGTCTACAGGGAAAAAACTATGGCTACACCTTC. This codes for CASSLQGKNYGYTF. The chain has TRBV3-1 (or the pseudogene TRBV3-2) and TRBJ1-2, with D tentatively TRBD1 (6 bases). The CDR3 totals 14 residues. The germline V gene has CDR1 LGHDT and CDR2 YNNKEL (reference sequence). The V end lost 6 bases, the J end lost 2 bases, and 13 bases lay between the germline ends.

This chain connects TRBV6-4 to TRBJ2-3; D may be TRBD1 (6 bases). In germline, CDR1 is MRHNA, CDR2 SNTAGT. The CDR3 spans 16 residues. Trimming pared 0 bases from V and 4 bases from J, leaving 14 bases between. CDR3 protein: CASSDSPGQSADTQYF. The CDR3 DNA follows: TGTGCCAGCAGTGACTCCCCGGGACAATCCGCAGATACGCAGTATTTT.

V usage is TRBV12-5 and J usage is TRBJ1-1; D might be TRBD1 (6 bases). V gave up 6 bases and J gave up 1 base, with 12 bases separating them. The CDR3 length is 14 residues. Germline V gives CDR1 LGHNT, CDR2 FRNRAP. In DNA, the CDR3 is TGTGCTAGTGGCCGTGGGGACAAGAACACTGAAGCTTTCTTT. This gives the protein CASGRGDKNTEAFF.

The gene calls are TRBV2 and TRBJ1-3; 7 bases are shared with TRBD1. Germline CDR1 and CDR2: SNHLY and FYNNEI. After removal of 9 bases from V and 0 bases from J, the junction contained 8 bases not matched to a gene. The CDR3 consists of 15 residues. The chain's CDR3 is CASRTGTPSGNTIYF. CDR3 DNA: TGTGCCAGTAGGACAGGCACACCCTCTGGAAACACCATATATTTT.

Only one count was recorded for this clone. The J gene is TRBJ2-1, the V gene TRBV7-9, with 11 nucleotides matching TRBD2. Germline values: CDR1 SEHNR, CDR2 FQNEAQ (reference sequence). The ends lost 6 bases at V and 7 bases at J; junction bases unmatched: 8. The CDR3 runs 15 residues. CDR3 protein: CASSSELAGGNEQFF. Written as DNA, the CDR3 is TGTGCCAGCAGTAGCGAATTAGCGGGGGGGAATGAGCAGTTCTTC.

CDR3 sequence reads: CASIGGNSNQPQHF. In nucleotides, the CDR3 is TGTGCCAGCATAGGCGGTAATAGCAATCAGCCCCAGCATTTT. This chain uses TRBV6-6 with TRBJ1-5; unclear D gene. V was shortened by 7 bases and J by 0 bases, with 10 bases between the two germline ends. This CDR3 is built from 14 residues. Germline V CDR1 and CDR2: MNHNY, SVGAGI (reference sequence).

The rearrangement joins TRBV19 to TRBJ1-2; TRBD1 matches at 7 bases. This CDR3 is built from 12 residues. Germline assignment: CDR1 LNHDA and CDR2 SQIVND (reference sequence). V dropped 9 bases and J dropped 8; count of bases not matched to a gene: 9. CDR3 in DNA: TGTGCCAGCACCGACAGGGTTAACGGCTACACCTTC. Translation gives CASTDRVNGYTF.

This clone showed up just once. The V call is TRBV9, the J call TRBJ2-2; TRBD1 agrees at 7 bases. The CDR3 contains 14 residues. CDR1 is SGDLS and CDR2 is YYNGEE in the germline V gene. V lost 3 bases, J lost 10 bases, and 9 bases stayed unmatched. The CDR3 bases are TGTGCCAGCAGCGGCGGACAGGTCCCCGTGGAGCTGTTTTTT. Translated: CASSGGQVPVELFF.

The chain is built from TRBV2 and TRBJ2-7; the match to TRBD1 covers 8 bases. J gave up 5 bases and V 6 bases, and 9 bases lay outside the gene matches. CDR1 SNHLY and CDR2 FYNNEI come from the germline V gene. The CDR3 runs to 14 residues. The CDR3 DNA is TGTGCCAGCAGGAGGACAGGGAGTCTCCACGAGCAGTACGTC. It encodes CASRRTGSLHEQYV.

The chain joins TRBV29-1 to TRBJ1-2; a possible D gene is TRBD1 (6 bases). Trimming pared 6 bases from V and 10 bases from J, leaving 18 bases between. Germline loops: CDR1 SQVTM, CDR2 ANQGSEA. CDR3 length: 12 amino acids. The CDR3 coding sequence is TGCAGCGTCCGCGACCCAGGGGCCGTCTACACCTTC. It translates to CSVRDPGAVYTF. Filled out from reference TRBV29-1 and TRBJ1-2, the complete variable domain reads SAVISQKPSRDICQRGTSLTIQCQVDSQVTMMFWYRQQPGQSLTLIATANQGSEATYESGFVIDKFPISRPNLTFSTLTVSNMSPEDSSIYLCSVRDPGAVYTFGSGTRLTVV.

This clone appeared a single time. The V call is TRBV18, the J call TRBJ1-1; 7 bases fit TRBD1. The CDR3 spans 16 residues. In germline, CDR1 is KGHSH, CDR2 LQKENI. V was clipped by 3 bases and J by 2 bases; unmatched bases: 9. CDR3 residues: CASSPRGRGDNTEAFF. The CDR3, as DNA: TGTGCCAGCTCACCGAGGGGCAGGGGGGATAACACTGAAGCTTTCTTT. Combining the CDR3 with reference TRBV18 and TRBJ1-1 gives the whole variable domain NAGVMQNPRHLVRRRGQEARLRCSPMKGHSHVYWYRQLPEEGLKFMVYLQKENIIDESGMPKERFSAEFPKEGPSILRIQQVVRGDSAAYFCASSPRGRGDNTEAFFGQGTRLTVV.

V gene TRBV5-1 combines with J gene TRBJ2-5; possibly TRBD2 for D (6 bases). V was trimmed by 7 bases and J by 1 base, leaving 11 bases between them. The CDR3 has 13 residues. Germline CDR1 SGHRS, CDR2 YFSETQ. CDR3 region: CASSGTSQETQYF. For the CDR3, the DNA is TGCGCCAGCTCGGGGACTTCCCAAGAGACCCAGTACTTC.

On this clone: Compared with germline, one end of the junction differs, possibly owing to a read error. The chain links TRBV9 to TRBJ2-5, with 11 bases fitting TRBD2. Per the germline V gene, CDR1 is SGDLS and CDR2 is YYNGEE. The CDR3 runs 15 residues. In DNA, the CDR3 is TGTGCCAACAGCGTTAGCGGGGGGGCCTCAGAGACCCAGTACTTC. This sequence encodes CANSVSGGASETQYF.

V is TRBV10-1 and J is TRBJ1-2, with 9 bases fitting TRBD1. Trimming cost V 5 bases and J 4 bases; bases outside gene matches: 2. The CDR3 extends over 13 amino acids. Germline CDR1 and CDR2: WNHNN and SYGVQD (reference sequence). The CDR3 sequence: CASSLGQGYGYTF. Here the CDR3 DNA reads TGCGCCAGCAGTTTGGGACAGGGCTATGGCTACACCTTC.

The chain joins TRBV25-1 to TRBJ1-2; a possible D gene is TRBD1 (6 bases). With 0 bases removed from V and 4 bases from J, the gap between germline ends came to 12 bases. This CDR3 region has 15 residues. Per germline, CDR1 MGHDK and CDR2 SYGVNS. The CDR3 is CASSEYAGEGYGYTF. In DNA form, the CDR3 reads TGTGCCAGCAGTGAATATGCAGGGGAGGGCTATGGCTACACCTTC.

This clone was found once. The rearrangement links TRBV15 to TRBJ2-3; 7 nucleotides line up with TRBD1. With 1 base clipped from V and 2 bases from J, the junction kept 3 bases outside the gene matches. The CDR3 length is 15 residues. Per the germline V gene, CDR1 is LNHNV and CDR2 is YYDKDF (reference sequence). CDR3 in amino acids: CATSRGQGTTDTQYF. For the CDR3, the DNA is TGTGCCACCAGCAGAGGACAGGGCACCACAGATACGCAGTATTTT. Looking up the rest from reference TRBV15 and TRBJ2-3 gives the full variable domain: DAMVIQNPRYQVTQFGKPVTLSCSQTLNHNVMYWYQQKSSQAPKLLFHYYDKDFNNEADTPDNFQSRRPNTSFCFLDIRSPGLGDTAMYLCATSRGQGTTDTQYFGPGTRLTVL.

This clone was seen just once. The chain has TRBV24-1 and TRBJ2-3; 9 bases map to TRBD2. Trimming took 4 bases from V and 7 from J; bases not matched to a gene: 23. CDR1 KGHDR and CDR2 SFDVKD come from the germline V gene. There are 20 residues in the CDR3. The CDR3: CATSDWPRSSGGSTPYTQYF. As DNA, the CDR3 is TGTGCCACCAGTGACTGGCCTCGGAGTAGCGGGGGATCCACACCATATACGCAGTATTTT.

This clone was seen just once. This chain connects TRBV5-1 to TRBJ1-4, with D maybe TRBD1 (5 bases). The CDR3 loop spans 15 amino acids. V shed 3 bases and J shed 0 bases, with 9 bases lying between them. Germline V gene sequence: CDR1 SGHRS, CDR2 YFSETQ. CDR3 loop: CASSWRGPTNEKLFF. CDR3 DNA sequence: TGCGCCAGCAGCTGGCGGGGCCCAACTAATGAAAAACTGTTTTTT.

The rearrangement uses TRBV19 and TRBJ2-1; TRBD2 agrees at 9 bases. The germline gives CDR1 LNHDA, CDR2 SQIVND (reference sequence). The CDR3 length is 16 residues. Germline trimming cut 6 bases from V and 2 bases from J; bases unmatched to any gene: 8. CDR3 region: CASRTSGGLTYNEQFF. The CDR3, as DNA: TGTGCCAGTAGGACGAGCGGGGGGCTGACCTACAATGAGCAGTTCTTC.

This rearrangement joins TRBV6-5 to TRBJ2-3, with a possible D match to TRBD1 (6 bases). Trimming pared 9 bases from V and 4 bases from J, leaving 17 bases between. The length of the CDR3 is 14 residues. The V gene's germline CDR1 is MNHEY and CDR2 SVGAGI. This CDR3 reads CASRGHLQADTQYF. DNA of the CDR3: TGTGCCAGTAGGGGACACCTCCAAGCAGATACGCAGTATTTT.

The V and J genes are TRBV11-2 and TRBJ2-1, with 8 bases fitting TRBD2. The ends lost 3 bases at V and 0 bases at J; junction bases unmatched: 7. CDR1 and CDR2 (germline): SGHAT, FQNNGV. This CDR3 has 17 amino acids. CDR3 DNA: TGTGCCAGCAGCTTCACGACTAGCGCCTACTCCTACAATGAGCAGTTCTTC. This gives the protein CASSFTTSAYSYNEQFF.